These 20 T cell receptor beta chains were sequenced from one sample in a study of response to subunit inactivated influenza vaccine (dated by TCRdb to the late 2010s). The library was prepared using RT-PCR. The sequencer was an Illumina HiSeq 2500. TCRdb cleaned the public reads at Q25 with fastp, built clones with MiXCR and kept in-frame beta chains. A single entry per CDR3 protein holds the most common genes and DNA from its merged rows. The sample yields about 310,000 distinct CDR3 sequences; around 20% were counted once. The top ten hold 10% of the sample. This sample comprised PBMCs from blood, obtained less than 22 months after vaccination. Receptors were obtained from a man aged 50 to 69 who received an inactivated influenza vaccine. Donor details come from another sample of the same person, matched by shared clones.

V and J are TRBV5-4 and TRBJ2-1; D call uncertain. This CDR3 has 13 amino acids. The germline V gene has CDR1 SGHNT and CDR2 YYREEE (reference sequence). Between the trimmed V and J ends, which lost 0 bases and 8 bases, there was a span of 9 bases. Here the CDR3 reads CASSLGLDHEQFF. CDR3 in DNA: TGTGCCAGCAGCTTGGGCCTAGATCATGAGCAGTTCTTC.

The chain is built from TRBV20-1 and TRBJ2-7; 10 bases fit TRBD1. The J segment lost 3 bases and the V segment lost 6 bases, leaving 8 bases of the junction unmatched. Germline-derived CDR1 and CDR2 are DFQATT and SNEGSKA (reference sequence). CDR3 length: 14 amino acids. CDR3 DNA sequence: TGCAGTGCCCCAGGACAGGGGGGTCGCTACGAGCAGTACTTC. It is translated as CSAPGQGGRYEQYF.

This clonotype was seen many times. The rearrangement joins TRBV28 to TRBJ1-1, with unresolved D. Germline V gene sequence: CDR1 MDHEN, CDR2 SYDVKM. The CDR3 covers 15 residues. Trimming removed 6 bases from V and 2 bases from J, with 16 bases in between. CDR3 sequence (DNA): TGTGCCAGCAGGCTATTATGGCTCGGAAACACTGAAGCTTTCTTT. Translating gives CASRLLWLGNTEAFF.

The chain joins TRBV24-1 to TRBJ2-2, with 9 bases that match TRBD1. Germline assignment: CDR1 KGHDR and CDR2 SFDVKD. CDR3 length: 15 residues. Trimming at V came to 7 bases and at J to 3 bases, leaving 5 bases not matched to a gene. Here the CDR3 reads CATRDRGLDTGELFF. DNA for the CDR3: TGTGCCACCAGGGACAGGGGATTGGACACCGGGGAGCTGTTTTTT.

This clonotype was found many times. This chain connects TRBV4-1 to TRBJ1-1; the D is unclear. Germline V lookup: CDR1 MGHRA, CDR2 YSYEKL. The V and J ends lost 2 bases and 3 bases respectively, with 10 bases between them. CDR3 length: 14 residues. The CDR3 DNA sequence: TGCGCCAGCAGCCAATCCGGCCAATACACTGAAGCTTTCTTT. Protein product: CASSQSGQYTEAFF.

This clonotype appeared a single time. CDR3 region: CSASGLAENTDTQYF. The CDR3 DNA follows: TGCAGTGCTAGTGGCCTAGCCGAGAACACAGATACGCAGTATTTT. The gene calls are TRBV20-1 and TRBJ2-3; tentative D call: TRBD2 (5 bases). The CDR3 spans 15 residues. In germline, CDR1 is DFQATT, CDR2 SNEGSKA (reference sequence). V lost 3 bases and J 2 bases, leaving 15 bases between the germline ends.

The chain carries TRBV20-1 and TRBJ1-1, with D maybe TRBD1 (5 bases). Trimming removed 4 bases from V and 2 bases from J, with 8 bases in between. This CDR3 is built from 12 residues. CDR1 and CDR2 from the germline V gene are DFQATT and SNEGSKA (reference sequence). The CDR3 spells CSAMGGNTEAFF. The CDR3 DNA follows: TGCAGTGCTATGGGGGGAAACACTGAAGCTTTCTTT.

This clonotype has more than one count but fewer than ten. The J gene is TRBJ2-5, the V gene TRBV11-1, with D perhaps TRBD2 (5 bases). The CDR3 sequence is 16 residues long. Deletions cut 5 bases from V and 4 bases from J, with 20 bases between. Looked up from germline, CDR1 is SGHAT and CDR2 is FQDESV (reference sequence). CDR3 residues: CASSADPSGSSETQYF. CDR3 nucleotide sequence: TGTGCCAGCAGCGCAGATCCTTCGGGGAGCTCAGAGACCCAGTACTTC.

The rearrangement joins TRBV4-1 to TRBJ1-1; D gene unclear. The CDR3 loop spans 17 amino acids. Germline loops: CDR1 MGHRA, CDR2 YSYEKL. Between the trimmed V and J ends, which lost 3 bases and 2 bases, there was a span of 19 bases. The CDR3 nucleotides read TGCGCCAGCAGCCACGTCTTGCGGGAGAAGGATAACACTGAAGCTTTCTTT. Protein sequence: CASSHVLREKDNTEAFF.

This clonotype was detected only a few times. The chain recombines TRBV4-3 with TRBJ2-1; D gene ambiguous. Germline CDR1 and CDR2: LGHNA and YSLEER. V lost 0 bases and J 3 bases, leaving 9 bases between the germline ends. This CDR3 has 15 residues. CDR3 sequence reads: CASSQETAYYNEQFF. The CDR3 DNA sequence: TGCGCCAGCAGCCAAGAAACGGCCTACTACAATGAGCAGTTCTTC.

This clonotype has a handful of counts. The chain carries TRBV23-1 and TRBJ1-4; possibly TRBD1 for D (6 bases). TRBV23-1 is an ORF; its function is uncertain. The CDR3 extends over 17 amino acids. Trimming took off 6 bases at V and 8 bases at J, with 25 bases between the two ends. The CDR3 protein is CASRPVGLYRAEEKLFF. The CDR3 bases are TGCGCCAGCAGACCGGTGGGCCTGTACAGGGCCGAGGAAAAACTGTTTTTT.

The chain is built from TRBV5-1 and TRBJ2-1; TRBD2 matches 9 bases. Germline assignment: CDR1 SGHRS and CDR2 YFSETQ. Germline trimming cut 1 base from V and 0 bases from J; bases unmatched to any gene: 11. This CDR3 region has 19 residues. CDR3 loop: CASSLRAGGRLSSYNEQFF. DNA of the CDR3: TGCGCCAGCAGCTTGAGAGCGGGAGGCCGTTTGAGCTCCTACAATGAGCAGTTCTTC.

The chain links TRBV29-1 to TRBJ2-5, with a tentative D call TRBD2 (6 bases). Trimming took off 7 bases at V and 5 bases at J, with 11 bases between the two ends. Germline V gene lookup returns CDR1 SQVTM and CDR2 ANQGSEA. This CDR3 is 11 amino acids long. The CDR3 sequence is CSAGDWETQYF. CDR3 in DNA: TGCAGCGCTGGGGACTGGGAGACCCAGTACTTC. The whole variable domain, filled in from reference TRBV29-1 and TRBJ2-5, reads SAVISQKPSRDICQRGTSLTIQCQVDSQVTMMFWYRQQPGQSLTLIATANQGSEATYESGFVIDKFPISRPNLTFSTLTVSNMSPEDSSIYLCSAGDWETQYFGPGTRLLVL.

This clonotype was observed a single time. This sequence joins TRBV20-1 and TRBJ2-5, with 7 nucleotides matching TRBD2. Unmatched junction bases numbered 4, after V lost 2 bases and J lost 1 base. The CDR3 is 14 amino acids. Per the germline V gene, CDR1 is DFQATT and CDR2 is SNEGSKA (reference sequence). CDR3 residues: CSARLTSVQETQYF. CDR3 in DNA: TGCAGTGCTAGACTTACTAGCGTCCAAGAGACCCAGTACTTC.

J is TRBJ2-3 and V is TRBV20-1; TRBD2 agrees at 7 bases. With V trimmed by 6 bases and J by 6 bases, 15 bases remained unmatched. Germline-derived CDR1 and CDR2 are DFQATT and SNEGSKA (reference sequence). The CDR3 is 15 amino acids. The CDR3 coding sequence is TGCAGTGCCCGAGCCTTTGGGGGGGTTGCGGATACGCAGTATTTT. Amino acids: CSARAFGGVADTQYF.

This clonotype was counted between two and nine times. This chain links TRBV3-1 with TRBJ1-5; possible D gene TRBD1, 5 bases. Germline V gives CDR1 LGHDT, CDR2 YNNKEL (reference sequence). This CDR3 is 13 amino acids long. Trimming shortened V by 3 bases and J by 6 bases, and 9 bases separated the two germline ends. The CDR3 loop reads CASSQGPFQPQHF. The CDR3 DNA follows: TGTGCCAGCAGCCAGGGGCCTTTTCAGCCCCAGCATTTT.

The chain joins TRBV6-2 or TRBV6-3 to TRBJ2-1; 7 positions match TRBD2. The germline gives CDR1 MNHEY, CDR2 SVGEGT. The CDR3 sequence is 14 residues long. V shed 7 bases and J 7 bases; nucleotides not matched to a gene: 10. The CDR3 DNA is TGTGCCAGCAAAAAGGGAGGGCCCTGGAATGAGCAGTTCTTC. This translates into CASKKGGPWNEQFF.

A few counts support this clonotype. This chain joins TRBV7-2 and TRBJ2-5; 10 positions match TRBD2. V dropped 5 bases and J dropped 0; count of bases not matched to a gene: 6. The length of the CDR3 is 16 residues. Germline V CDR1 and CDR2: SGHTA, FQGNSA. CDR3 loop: CASSGLADPYQETQYF. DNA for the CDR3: TGTGCCAGCAGCGGACTAGCGGACCCGTACCAAGAGACCCAGTACTTC.

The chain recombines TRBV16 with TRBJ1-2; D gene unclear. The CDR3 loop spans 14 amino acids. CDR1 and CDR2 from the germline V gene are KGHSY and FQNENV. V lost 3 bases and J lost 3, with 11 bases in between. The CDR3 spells CASSHGRLDYGYTF. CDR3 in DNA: TGTGCCAGCAGCCATGGCAGATTGGACTATGGCTACACCTTC.

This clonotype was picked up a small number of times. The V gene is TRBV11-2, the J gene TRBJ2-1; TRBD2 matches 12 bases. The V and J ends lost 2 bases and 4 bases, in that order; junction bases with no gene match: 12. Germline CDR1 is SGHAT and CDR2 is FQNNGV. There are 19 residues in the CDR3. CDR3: CASSLPRTSGTKGYNEQFF. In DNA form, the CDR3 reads TGTGCCAGCAGCTTACCAAGGACTAGCGGGACGAAGGGGTACAATGAGCAGTTCTTC.